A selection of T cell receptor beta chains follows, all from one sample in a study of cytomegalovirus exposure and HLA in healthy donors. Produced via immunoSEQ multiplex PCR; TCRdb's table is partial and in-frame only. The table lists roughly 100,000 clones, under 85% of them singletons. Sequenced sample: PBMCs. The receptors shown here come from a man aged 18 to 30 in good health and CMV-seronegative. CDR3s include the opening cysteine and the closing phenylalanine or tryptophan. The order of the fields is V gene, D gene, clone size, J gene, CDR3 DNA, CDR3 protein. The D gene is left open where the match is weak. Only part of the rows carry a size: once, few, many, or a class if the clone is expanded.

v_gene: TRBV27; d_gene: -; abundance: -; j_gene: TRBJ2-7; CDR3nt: TGTGCCAGCCGTATAACAGGGCCTGGGGAGCAGTACTTC; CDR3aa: CASRITGPGEQYF
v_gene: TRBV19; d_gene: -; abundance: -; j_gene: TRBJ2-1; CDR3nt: TGTGCCAGTAGTATAGCTCGGGGTACCTACAATGAGCAGTTCTTC; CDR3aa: CASSIARGTYNEQFF
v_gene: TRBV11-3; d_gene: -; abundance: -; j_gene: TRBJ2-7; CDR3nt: TGTGCCAGCAGCTTAGGGCGGGAGCAGTACTTC; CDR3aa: CASSLGREQYF
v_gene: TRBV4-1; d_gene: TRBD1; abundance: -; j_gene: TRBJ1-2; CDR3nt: TGCGCCAGCAGCCAAGCAGGCCGCCGGACAGGGCCTCCTTACTATGGCTACACCTTC; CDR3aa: CASSQAGRRTGPPYYGYTF
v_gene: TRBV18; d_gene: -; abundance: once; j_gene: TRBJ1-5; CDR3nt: TGTGCCAGCTCACCAGCGAATCAGCCCCAGCATTTT; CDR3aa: CASSPANQPQHF
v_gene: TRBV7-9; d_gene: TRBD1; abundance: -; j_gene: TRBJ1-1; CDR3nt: TGTTCCAGCTCAGGGGGCAGCACTGAAGCTTTCTTT; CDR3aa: CSSSGGSTEAFF
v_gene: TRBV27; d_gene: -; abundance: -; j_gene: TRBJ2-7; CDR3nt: TGTGCCAGCAGTTTAAGTCGCGGTAACGAGCAGTACTTC; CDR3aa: CASSLSRGNEQYF
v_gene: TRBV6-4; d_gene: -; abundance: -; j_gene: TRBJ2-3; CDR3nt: TGTGCCAGCAGTGACTCGGCCTCGGGAACGCAGTATTTT; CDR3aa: CASSDSASGTQYF
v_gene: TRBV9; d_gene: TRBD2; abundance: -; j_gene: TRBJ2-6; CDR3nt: TGTGCCAGCAGCGTAGGGGCGGGAGGGCCTGGGGCCAACGTCCTGACTTTC; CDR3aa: CASSVGAGGPGANVLTF
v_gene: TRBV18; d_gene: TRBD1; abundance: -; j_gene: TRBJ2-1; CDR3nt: TGTGCCAGCTCACCCCCGGGACAGGGTTCCTACAATGAGCAGTTCTTC; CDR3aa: CASSPPGQGSYNEQFF
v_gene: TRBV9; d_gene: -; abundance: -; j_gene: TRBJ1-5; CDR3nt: TGTGCCAGCAGCTTTCAAGACCGAGGGCAGCCCCAGCATTTT; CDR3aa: CASSFQDRGQPQHF
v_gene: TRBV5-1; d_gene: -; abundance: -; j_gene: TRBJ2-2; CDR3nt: TGCGCCAGCAGCTTGGGACTAGCGAACACCGGGGAGCTGTTTTTT; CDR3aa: CASSLGLANTGELFF
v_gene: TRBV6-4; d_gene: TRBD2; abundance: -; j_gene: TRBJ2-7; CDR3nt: TGTGCCAGCAGCCCTTTCACTAGCGGGGTAACCTACGAGCAGTACTTC; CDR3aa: CASSPFTSGVTYEQYF
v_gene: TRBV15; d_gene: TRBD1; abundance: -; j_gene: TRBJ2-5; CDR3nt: TGTGCCACCAGCAGAGGGCGACAGGGGTCCGGCGAGACCCAGTACTTC; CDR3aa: CATSRGRQGSGETQYF
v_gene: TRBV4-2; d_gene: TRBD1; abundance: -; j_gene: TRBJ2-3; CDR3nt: TGTGCCAGCAGCCACCTTATGACAGGGGGCACAGATACGCAGTATTTT; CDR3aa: CASSHLMTGGTDTQYF
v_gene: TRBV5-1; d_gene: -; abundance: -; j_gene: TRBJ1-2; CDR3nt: TGCGCCAGCAGCTTGGCTGTTTCCGACTATGGCTACACCTTC; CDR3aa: CASSLAVSDYGYTF
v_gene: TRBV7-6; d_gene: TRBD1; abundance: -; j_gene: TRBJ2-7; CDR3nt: TGTGCCAGCAGCCCAAGTCCCGGGACAGGGAGGTGGAACTACGAGCAGTACTTC; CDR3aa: CASSPSPGTGRWNYEQYF